Presented here are 21 T cell receptor beta chains from one specimen sequenced in a study of cytomegalovirus exposure and HLA in healthy donors. The study ran its PCR with 60 Vbeta and 13 Jbeta primers. Data came from immunoSEQ multiplex PCR; TCRdb stores just in-frame clones and leaves some out. The repertoire includes 90,000 to 120,000 clones, about 80% of them detected once, and around 4% sits in the top ten. Sequencing used PBMCs. The receptors shown here come from a female donor in good health and CMV-seropositive.

DNA of the CDR3: TGTGCCAGTACTCCCCTCGAGGGCTCTGGGGCCAACGTCCTGACTTTC. It is translated as CASTPLEGSGANVLTF. The genes are TRBV19 and TRBJ2-6; possibly TRBD2 for D (5 bases). This CDR3 has 16 amino acids. CDR1 and CDR2 from the germline V gene are LNHDA and SQIVND (reference sequence). V lost 7 bases to trimming and J lost 0 bases, with 13 bases between them.

This chain uses TRBV2 with TRBJ2-1; maybe TRBD1 (5 bases). V shed 1 base and J shed 2 bases, with 9 bases lying between them. This CDR3 comprises 15 residues. Germline values: CDR1 SNHLY, CDR2 FYNNEI. The CDR3 nucleotides are TGTGCCAGCAGTGAAGGCAGGGCAACCTACAATGAGCAGTTCTTC. Its protein is CASSEGRATYNEQFF. The full variable domain, its missing parts supplied by reference TRBV2 and TRBJ2-1, is EPEVTQTPSHQVTQMGQEVILRCVPISNHLYFYWYRQILGQKVEFLVSFYNNEISEKSEIFDDQFSVERPDGSNFTLKIRSTKLEDSAMYFCASSEGRATYNEQFFGPGTRLTVL.

The chain employs TRBV25-1 and TRBJ2-5, with D possibly TRBD2 on 7 matching bases. Germline assignment: CDR1 MGHDK and CDR2 SYGVNS. Between the trimmed V and J ends, which lost 4 bases and 5 bases, there was a span of 17 bases. CDR3 length equals 15 residues. CDR3 sequence: CASSVGGGPRETQYF. The CDR3 bases are TGTGCCAGCAGTGTAGGGGGGGGGCCGCGTGAGACCCAGTACTTC.

The gene calls are TRBV25-1 and TRBJ2-3; the match to TRBD2 covers 8 bases. This CDR3 has 17 amino acids. V shed 5 bases, J shed 2 bases, and the junction held 12 bases outside the gene matches. The germline V gene has CDR1 MGHDK and CDR2 SYGVNS. The CDR3 DNA is TGTGCCAGCAGTCCAGGTTTCGGAGCGGGGGACACAGATACGCAGTATTTT. This sequence encodes CASSPGFGAGDTDTQYF.

This clone was counted only a few times. CDR3 region: CASRGDRTPNTEAFF. The CDR3 DNA reads as TGTGCCAGCAGGGGGGACAGAACTCCGAACACTGAAGCTTTCTTT. V and J are TRBV2 and TRBJ1-1, with TRBD1 matching over 7 bases. The CDR3 consists of 15 residues. Germline V gene lookup returns CDR1 SNHLY and CDR2 FYNNEI. Trimming took 6 bases from V and 1 from J; bases not matched to a gene: 8.

V is TRBV6-1 and J is TRBJ2-2, with 10 bases fitting TRBD1. Trimming at V came to 10 bases and at J to 4 bases, leaving 9 bases not matched to a gene. This CDR3 comprises 15 residues. Germline CDR1 MNHNS, CDR2 SASEGT. The chain's CDR3 is CAISGGQGFTGELFF. CDR3 nucleotide sequence: TGTGCCATTTCGGGGGGACAGGGGTTCACCGGGGAGCTGTTTTTT.

This clone turned up a few times. V and J are TRBV30 and TRBJ2-1; possibly TRBD1 for D (6 bases). V shed 0 bases and J shed 12 bases, with 12 bases lying between them. The CDR3 is 12 residues long. Germline assignment: CDR1 GTSNPN and CDR2 SVGIG (reference sequence). The CDR3: CAWSVLGGGQFF. The CDR3 DNA reads as TGTGCCTGGAGTGTACTTGGGGGCGGGCAGTTCTTC.

The chain recombines TRBV15 with TRBJ2-3, with TRBD2 identical over 7 bases. The length of the CDR3 is 15 residues. J lost 1 base, V lost 9 bases, and 10 bases had no gene match. Germline CDR1 is LNHNV and CDR2 is YYDKDF (reference sequence). The CDR3 loop reads CATALGGGGTDTQYF. CDR3 bases: TGTGCCACAGCTCTGGGGGGGGGTGGCACAGATACGCAGTATTTT.

This sequence joins TRBV4-2 and TRBJ1-2; 11 nucleotides line up with TRBD1. Per germline, CDR1 LGHNA and CDR2 YNFKEQ. V gave up 3 bases and J gave up 8 bases; unmatched junction bases: 8. This CDR3 has 15 amino acids. This CDR3 is CASSQVGQGARGYTF. In DNA, the CDR3 is TGTGCCAGCAGCCAGGTCGGACAGGGGGCAAGAGGCTACACCTTC.

This chain joins TRBV6-5 and TRBJ1-1; 7 nucleotides align to TRBD1. J gave up 2 bases and V 4 bases, and 4 bases lay outside the gene matches. There are 14 residues in the CDR3. Germline V gene lookup returns CDR1 MNHEY and CDR2 SVGAGI. Here the CDR3 DNA reads TGTGCCAGCAGTTTAGGGGGCCCTAACACTGAAGCTTTCTTT. It encodes CASSLGGPNTEAFF.

The V gene is TRBV4-1, the J gene TRBJ2-1; 14 nucleotides match TRBD2. This CDR3 is built from 16 residues. Germline loops: CDR1 MGHRA, CDR2 YSYEKL. The V gene end was trimmed by 5 bases and the J gene end by 7 bases; junction bases not matched to a gene: 7. The CDR3 sequence is CASSGTSGSSRNEQFF. Written as DNA, the CDR3 is TGCGCCAGCAGCGGGACTAGCGGGAGTTCGAGGAATGAGCAGTTCTTC.

The chain is built from TRBV5-8 and TRBJ2-5, with TRBD1 matching 9 bases. V was clipped by 5 bases and J by 7 bases; unmatched bases: 12. Per germline, CDR1 SGHTS and CDR2 YDEGEE. The CDR3 spans 15 residues. CDR3 in DNA: TGTGCCAGCAGTAAGACACAGGGGGCAAAGGCGACCCAGTACTTC. Encoded protein: CASSKTQGAKATQYF. Full variable domain (remainder filled in from reference TRBV5-8 and TRBJ2-5): EAGVTQSPTHLIKTRGQQATLRCSPISGHTSVYWYQQALGLGLQFLLWYDEGEERNRGNFPPRFSGRQFPNYSSELNVNALELEDSALYLCASSKTQGAKATQYFGPGTRLLVL.

The chain has TRBV27 and TRBJ2-3; 8 bases are shared with TRBD2. Germline lookup yields CDR1 MNHEY and CDR2 SMNVEV (reference sequence). The CDR3 is 15 residues long. The J segment lost 4 bases and the V segment lost 2 bases, leaving 5 bases of the junction unmatched. CDR3 loop: CASSLRPGGADTQYF. The CDR3 DNA reads as TGTGCCAGCAGTTTAAGACCGGGAGGGGCAGATACGCAGTATTTT.

Turning to this clone: Its ends do not fully match the called genes, so a read error is possible. This sequence joins TRBV5-4 and TRBJ2-6; TRBD1 matches 10 bases. There are 16 residues in the CDR3. Germline V gives CDR1 SGHNT, CDR2 YYREEE (reference sequence). As DNA, the CDR3 is TGTGCCAGCAGCTCGGGACAGGGGACTGGGGCCAACGGCCTGACTTTC. Encoded protein: CASSSGQGTGANGLTF.

This chain links TRBV18 with TRBJ2-1; TRBD1 matches at 7 bases. With 6 bases clipped from V and 10 bases from J, the junction kept 9 bases outside the gene matches. Germline V gives CDR1 KGHSH, CDR2 LQKENI. CDR3 length: 13 amino acids. The CDR3 loop is CASSQDLTGEQFF. For the CDR3, the DNA is TGTGCCAGCTCCCAAGATCTGACAGGGGAGCAGTTCTTC.

The chain recombines TRBV6-5 with TRBJ1-4; TRBD1 aligns across 10 bases. Trimming cost V 6 bases and J 6 bases; bases outside gene matches: 7. The CDR3 runs to 15 residues. Per the germline V gene, CDR1 is MNHEY and CDR2 is SVGAGI. CDR3 bases: TGTGCCAGCAGCCGGGGGACAGGGGTTTATGAAAAACTGTTTTTT. Translating it yields CASSRGTGVYEKLFF.

This chain joins TRBV27 and TRBJ2-2; no reliable D call. V dropped 3 bases and J dropped 7 bases, with 6 bases sitting between them. This CDR3 has 12 residues. Germline V gene lookup returns CDR1 MNHEY and CDR2 SMNVEV (reference sequence). CDR3 in amino acids: CASSFRVGELFF. DNA for the CDR3: TGTGCCAGCAGTTTTCGGGTCGGGGAGCTGTTTTTT.

V is TRBV19 and J is TRBJ2-7, with D possibly being TRBD2 (5 bases). Germline V gene sequence: CDR1 LNHDA, CDR2 SQIVND (reference sequence). CDR3 length: 14 residues. V shed 3 bases and J shed 3 bases, with 12 bases lying between them. The CDR3 region has the DNA TGTGCCAGTAGTATCTCGGGATGGGACTACGAGCAGTACTTC. Its protein is CASSISGWDYEQYF.

The rearrangement uses TRBV5-5 and TRBJ2-1, with D perhaps matching TRBD2 (5 bases). The CDR3 sequence is 14 residues long. Germline loops: CDR1 SGHKS, CDR2 YYEKEE (reference sequence). Deletions cut 4 bases from V and 1 base from J, with 9 bases between. CDR3 bases: TGTGCCAGCAGCCGGAGGTGGTCCTACAATGAGCAGTTCTTC. This encodes CASSRRWSYNEQFF. The complete variable domain, with remaining parts taken from reference TRBV5-5 and TRBJ2-1, reads DAGVTQSPTHLIKTRGQQVTLRCSPISGHKSVSWYQQVLGQGPQFIFQYYEKEERGRGNFPDRFSARQFPNYSSELNVNALLLGDSALYLCASSRRWSYNEQFFGPGTRLTVL.

J is TRBJ2-1 and V is TRBV19; D perhaps matches TRBD2 (5 bases). The V and J ends lost 3 bases and 9 bases respectively, with 21 bases between them. The CDR3 covers 16 residues. CDR1 LNHDA and CDR2 SQIVND come from the germline V gene (reference sequence). The CDR3 sequence is CASSITLASEAGEQFF. CDR3 nucleotide sequence: TGTGCCAGTAGTATCACCTTGGCGAGCGAGGCGGGTGAGCAGTTCTTC.

This clone was detected only a few times. The CDR3 is CASSSRTDMNTEAFF. In nucleotides, the CDR3 is TGTGCCAGCAGCTCGCGGACGGACATGAACACTGAAGCTTTCTTT. This chain connects TRBV7-9 to TRBJ1-1; D is perhaps TRBD1 (5 bases). Germline V lookup: CDR1 SEHNR, CDR2 FQNEAQ (reference sequence). The germline V and J ends were trimmed by 4 bases and 0 bases, with 12 bases remaining between them. This CDR3 is built from 15 residues. Full variable domain (outside the CDR3, taken from reference TRBV7-9 and TRBJ1-1): DTGVSQNPRHKITKRGQNVTFRCDPISEHNRLYWYRQTLGQGPEFLTYFQNEAQLEKSRLLSDRFSAERPKGSFSTLEIQRTEQGDSAMYLCASSSRTDMNTEAFFGQGTRLTVV.